This T cell receptor beta chain was found in a study of blood T cell repertoires in COVID-19. This clone was counted once. The ends were cut back, 3 bases at V and 0 bases at J, with 9 bases in the middle. This CDR3 contains 15 residues. CDR1 KGHSH and CDR2 LQKENI come from the germline V gene. Using immunoSEQ multiplex PCR, the repertoire was profiled, and TCRdb retains in-frame clones only, with some absent. The sample lists about 350,000 clones, over 80% occurring once. V is TRBV18 and J is TRBJ2-1; D not resolved. The specimen was peripheral blood. The sequence derives from a man younger than 40 with COVID-19, enrolled during active disease. CDR3 DNA sequence: TGTGCCAGCTCACCTGGGCAGAGCTCCTACAATGAGCAGTTCTTC. This encodes CASSPGQSSYNEQFF.